This record looks at one T cell receptor (beta chain) sequence and its context. The sample comes from a study of cytomegalovirus exposure and HLA in healthy donors. It was with 60 Vbeta and 13 Jbeta primers that the PCR ran. TCRdb's copy holds only in-frame clones and misses some; the assay was immunoSEQ multiplex PCR. This sample has around 150,000 clones, with about three quarters found just once. The CDR3 runs to 15 residues. CDR1 MDHEN and CDR2 SYDVKM come from the germline V gene. The V and J ends lost 5 bases and 2 bases respectively, with 16 bases between them. The V gene is TRBV28, the J gene TRBJ2-7; possible D gene TRBD1, 6 bases. Specimen: PBMCs. This clonotype originated in a woman in her fifties or sixties in good health and CMV-seropositive. CDR3 nucleotide sequence: TGTGCCAGCAGTCAACAGGGAAAGGAGCCCTACGAGCAGTACTTC. Protein product: CASSQQGKEPYEQYF.